Shown below are 23 T cell receptor beta chains from a single sample sequenced in a study of cytotoxic CD8 clonotypes in ibrutinib-treated CLL. The protocol was immunoSEQ multiplex PCR, while the TCRdb copy is restricted to in-frame clones and leaves out a portion. The repertoire includes tens of thousands of clones, 90% of them detected once, and just over 3% sits in the top ten. Source: PBMCs, taken after 12 months of ibrutinib treatment. The receptors here all came from a human donor with chronic lymphocytic leukemia.

The chain carries TRBV6-5 and TRBJ2-5, with a weak D call TRBD1 (5 bases). V was trimmed by 0 bases and J by 5 bases, leaving 13 bases between them. CDR1 and CDR2 (germline): MNHEY, SVGAGI. The CDR3 is 15 amino acids. CDR3 region: CASSYSSRVIETQYF. The CDR3 DNA sequence: TGTGCCAGCAGTTACTCGTCCAGGGTAATCGAGACCCAGTACTTC.

The rearrangement links TRBV6-5 to TRBJ2-7; D is uncertain. Germline V gene lookup returns CDR1 MNHEY and CDR2 SVGAGI. Trimming took 6 bases from V and 2 from J, leaving 8 bases between them. The CDR3 loop spans 12 amino acids. The CDR3 DNA is TGTGCCAGCAGCCCCGACCCCTACGAGCAGTACTTC. It encodes CASSPDPYEQYF.

The chain is built from TRBV11-2 and TRBJ2-1; tentative D call: TRBD1 (6 bases). The CDR3 is 14 residues long. Germline CDR1 reads SGHAT; CDR2 reads FQNNGV. V was pared by 0 bases and J by 4 bases, with 7 bases between. The CDR3 is CASSLDRGYNEQFF. The DNA of the CDR3 is TGTGCCAGCAGCTTAGACAGGGGTTACAATGAGCAGTTCTTC.

The chain has TRBV6-1 and TRBJ1-5, with TRBD1 matching 7 bases. The CDR3 is 15 amino acids. Per germline, CDR1 MNHNS and CDR2 SASEGT. J gave up 3 bases and V 6 bases, and 8 bases lay outside the gene matches. The CDR3 here is CASRGRGPHNQPQHF. CDR3 bases: TGTGCCAGCAGGGGGAGGGGGCCTCACAATCAGCCCCAGCATTTT.

The rearrangement uses TRBV13 and TRBJ2-3; 10 bases match TRBD1. V gave up 5 bases and J gave up 11 bases; unmatched junction bases: 16. This CDR3 contains 16 residues. Germline-derived CDR1 and CDR2 are PRHDT and FYEKMQ (reference sequence). In DNA form, the CDR3 reads TGTGCCAGCAGCCCCCCGACAGGGGGCGCTTATAGTGTGCAGTATTTT. Encoded protein: CASSPPTGGAYSVQYF.

V and J are TRBV19 and TRBJ2-7; TRBD2 matches at 8 bases. Losses at the gene ends were 7 bases for V and 0 bases for J; bases not matched to a gene: 5. The CDR3 length is 14 residues. Germline values: CDR1 LNHDA, CDR2 SQIVND (reference sequence). The CDR3 reads CASTRREGSYEQYF. The CDR3 DNA sequence: TGTGCCAGTACCCGCCGGGAGGGCTCCTACGAGCAGTACTTC.

In this sample, this clone turned up once. The chain combines TRBV5-6 with TRBJ1-1, with D possibly being TRBD1 (6 bases). Germline V gene data show CDR1 as SGHDT and CDR2 as YYEEEE. Trimming took off 6 bases at V and 0 bases at J, with 15 bases between the two ends. The CDR3 loop spans 15 amino acids. The CDR3 DNA reads TGTGCCAGCACACAAGTTGGGACAATGAACACTGAAGCTTTCTTT. This sequence encodes CASTQVGTMNTEAFF.

V and J are TRBV19 and TRBJ2-7; D gene unclear. Germline lookup yields CDR1 LNHDA and CDR2 SQIVND (reference sequence). V lost 4 bases and J 7 bases, leaving 17 bases between the germline ends. This CDR3 comprises 14 residues. The DNA for the CDR3 is TGTGCCAGTAGTAAAGGTTCCAAATTGGGGGAGCAGTACTTC. Translated: CASSKGSKLGEQYF.

The chain has TRBV2 and TRBJ1-5; a possible D gene is TRBD1 (5 bases). V was clipped by 8 bases and J by 0 bases, with 11 bases between them. The CDR3 is 14 residues long. The germline CDR1 and CDR2 sequences are SNHLY and FYNNEI. The CDR3 reads CASLQVHSNQPQHF. The DNA of the CDR3 is TGTGCCAGCCTACAGGTCCATAGCAATCAGCCCCAGCATTTT.

This chain connects TRBV5-1 to TRBJ2-1, with TRBD2 matching over 8 bases. V was pared by 0 bases and J by 4 bases, with 3 bases of the junction left unmatched. Germline loops: CDR1 SGHRS, CDR2 YFSETQ. This CDR3 has 15 amino acids. The CDR3 region has the DNA TGCGCCAGCAGCTTGGAGGCGGGGGGTTACAATGAGCAGTTCTTC. Translation: CASSLEAGGYNEQFF.

The chain joins TRBV4-1 to TRBJ1-1; D gene ambiguous. Germline V gene lookup returns CDR1 MGHRA and CDR2 YSYEKL. The germline V and J ends were trimmed by 4 bases and 0 bases, with 15 bases remaining between them. This CDR3 region has 16 residues. The CDR3 coding sequence is TGCGCCAGCAGCCCCCGGGCCCTGGATTTGAACACTGAAGCTTTCTTT. It specifies CASSPRALDLNTEAFF.

This clone was seen just once. The chain links TRBV14 to TRBJ2-1; D gene unclear. This CDR3 has 11 residues. Between the trimmed V and J ends, which lost 4 bases and 13 bases, there was a span of 11 bases. Per germline, CDR1 SGHDN and CDR2 FVKESK. The CDR3 DNA is TGTGCCAGCAGCCCTGCAGGAGTACAGTTCTTC. Protein product: CASSPAGVQFF.

The chain joins TRBV6-4 to TRBJ1-4, with TRBD1 matching 12 bases. Trimming took 2 bases from V and 8 from J; bases not matched to a gene: 0. The CDR3 has 14 amino acids. Germline V gene data show CDR1 as MRHNA and CDR2 as SNTAGT. CDR3 protein: CASSDGTGGEKLFF. CDR3 DNA: TGTGCCAGCAGTGACGGGACAGGGGGCGAAAAACTGTTTTTT.

The chain links TRBV19 to TRBJ2-7; 7 bases fit TRBD1. Germline CDR1 and CDR2: LNHDA and SQIVND (reference sequence). The junction had 6 bases not matched to a gene; V was cut back by 5 bases and J by 2 bases. CDR3 size: 14 residues. Here the CDR3 reads CASSPWTGPYEQYF. In DNA, the CDR3 is TGTGCCAGTAGTCCCTGGACAGGCCCCTACGAGCAGTACTTC.

The chain recombines TRBV20-1 with TRBJ2-1, with D possibly matching TRBD2 (6 bases). CDR3 length equals 11 residues. Germline V gives CDR1 DFQATT, CDR2 SNEGSKA (reference sequence). V lost 5 bases, J lost 9 bases, and 11 bases lay in between. CDR3 region: CSAEYGGEQFF. CDR3 bases: TGCAGTGCTGAGTACGGGGGTGAGCAGTTCTTC.

This chain links TRBV14 with TRBJ2-3; no clear D gene. CDR3 size: 13 residues. V was cut by 2 bases and J by 2 bases, with 5 bases left in between. Germline V gene lookup returns CDR1 SGHDN and CDR2 FVKESK. The CDR3 sequence is CASSQSYTDTQYF. Written as DNA, the CDR3 is TGTGCCAGCAGCCAAAGCTACACAGATACGCAGTATTTT.

The V gene is TRBV30, the J gene TRBJ1-2; 12 positions agree with TRBD1. CDR1 is GTSNPN, CDR2 SVGIG, per germline (reference sequence). This CDR3 is built from 16 residues. V gave up 0 bases and J gave up 2 bases; unmatched junction bases: 4. The CDR3 reads CAWSVTGTGGNYGYTF. The CDR3 bases are TGTGCCTGGAGTGTCACCGGGACAGGGGGCAACTATGGCTACACCTTC.

There are a few counts of this clone. In DNA, the CDR3 is TGCGCCAGCAGCCGGATGAGGCAGGGACGCGAAAAACTGTTTTTT. Translation gives CASSRMRQGREKLFF. The V and J genes are TRBV5-1 and TRBJ1-4; maybe TRBD1 (5 bases). The V gene's germline CDR1 is SGHRS and CDR2 YFSETQ. This CDR3 has 15 residues. Trimming cost V 4 bases and J 8 bases, with 18 bases left between them.

CDR3 sequence reads: CASSQADRGLTDTQYF. In DNA, the CDR3 is TGCGCCAGCAGCCAAGCCGACAGGGGGCTAACAGATACGCAGTATTTT. The chain has TRBV4-1 and TRBJ2-3, with 10 bases that match TRBD1. The CDR3 consists of 16 residues. The V gene end was trimmed by 1 base and the J gene end by 3 bases; junction bases not matched to a gene: 4. The germline V gene has CDR1 MGHRA and CDR2 YSYEKL.

The sample holds a few counts of this clone. V gene TRBV5-1 combines with J gene TRBJ1-5, with D maybe TRBD1 (5 bases). This CDR3 contains 14 residues. The germline CDR1 and CDR2 sequences are SGHRS and YFSETQ. Trimming cost V 2 bases and J 6 bases, with 12 bases left between them. In nucleotides, the CDR3 is TGCGCCAGCAGCTTTGAGGGGCAGGGTCAGCCCCAGCATTTT. Translated, it gives CASSFEGQGQPQHF.

The chain joins TRBV28 to TRBJ2-7; 7 nucleotides match TRBD1. CDR3 length equals 15 residues. CDR1 is MDHEN and CDR2 is SYDVKM in the germline V gene. Losses at the gene ends were 6 bases for V and 2 bases for J; bases not matched to a gene: 10. This CDR3 is CASSFSGTEPYEQYF. In nucleotides, the CDR3 is TGTGCCAGCAGCTTCTCTGGGACAGAGCCCTACGAGCAGTACTTC.

This chain uses TRBV5-4 with TRBJ1-3; possibly TRBD1 for D (5 bases). The V and J ends lost 0 bases and 1 base respectively, with 8 bases between them. The V gene's germline CDR1 is SGHNT and CDR2 YYREEE (reference sequence). The CDR3 extends over 15 amino acids. The CDR3 region is CASSLDQGSGNTIYF. CDR3 sequence (DNA): TGTGCCAGCAGCTTGGATCAGGGTTCTGGAAACACCATATATTTT.

The V call is TRBV21-1, the J call TRBJ2-3. TRBV21-1 is a listed pseudogene. The CDR3 totals 14 residues. The CDR3 region has the DNA TGTGCCAGCAGCGTTCGGACGACATCAGATACGCAGTATTTT. Translated, it gives CASSVRTTSDTQYF.